The clone carrying this T cell receptor (beta chain) was counted between two and nine times. What it recognizes is unknown. These data come from a study of blood T cells in healthy people across ages. Study-wide results and limits: Roughly linear declines in TCR beta diversity per million T cells occurred with age. With naive T cell percentage, TCR beta diversity showed a strong correlation.

Then a second PCR, running roughly 6 to 11 cycles, was carried out with a sample-barcoded 5' primer and a J-beta primer mix. In TCRdb, the 5' RACE reads were re-called with MiXCR into one record per CDR3 protein. The table lists 600,000 or so distinct CDR3 sequences, roughly 21% of them singletons, with 3.5% to 4% in the top ten. The CDR3 sequence is 15 residues long. Germline lookup yields CDR1 LGHDT and CDR2 YNNKEL (reference sequence). The ends were cut back, 4 bases at V and 0 bases at J, with 12 bases in the middle. This chain links TRBV3-1 with TRBJ2-5; D is unclear. This TCR came from a man in his 70s in good health. Sequencing used blood. The CDR3 reads CASSRREVYQETQYF. DNA of the CDR3: TGTGCCAGCAGCCGCAGAGAGGTATACCAAGAGACCCAGTACTTC.